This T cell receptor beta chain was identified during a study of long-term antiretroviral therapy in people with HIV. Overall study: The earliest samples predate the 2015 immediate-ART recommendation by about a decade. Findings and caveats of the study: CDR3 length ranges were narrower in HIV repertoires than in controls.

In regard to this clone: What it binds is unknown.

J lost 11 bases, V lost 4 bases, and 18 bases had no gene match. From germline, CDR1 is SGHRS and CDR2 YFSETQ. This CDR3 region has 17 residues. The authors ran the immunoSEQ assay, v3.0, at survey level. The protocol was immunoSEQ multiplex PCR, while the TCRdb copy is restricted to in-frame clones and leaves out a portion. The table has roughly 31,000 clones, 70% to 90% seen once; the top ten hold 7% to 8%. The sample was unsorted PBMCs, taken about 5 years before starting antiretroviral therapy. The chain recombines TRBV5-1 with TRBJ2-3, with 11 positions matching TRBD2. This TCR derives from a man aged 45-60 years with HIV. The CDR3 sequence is CASSPGLAGTGISEQYF. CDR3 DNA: TGCGCCAGCAGCCCCGGACTAGCGGGCACCGGCATCTCCGAGCAGTATTTT.